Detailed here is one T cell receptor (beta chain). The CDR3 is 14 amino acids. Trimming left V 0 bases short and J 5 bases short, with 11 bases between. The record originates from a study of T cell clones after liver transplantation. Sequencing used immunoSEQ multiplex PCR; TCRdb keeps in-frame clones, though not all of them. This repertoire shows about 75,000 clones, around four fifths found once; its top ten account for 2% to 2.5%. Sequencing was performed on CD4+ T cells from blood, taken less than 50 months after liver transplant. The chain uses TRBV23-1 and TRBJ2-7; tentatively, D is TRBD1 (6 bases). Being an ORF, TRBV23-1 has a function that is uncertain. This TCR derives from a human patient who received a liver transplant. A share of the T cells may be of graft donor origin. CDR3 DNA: TGCGCCAGCAGTCAATCTAGGGCAGGGGACGAGCAGTACTTC. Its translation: CASSQSRAGDEQYF.